The T cell receptor beta chain under discussion was sequenced for a study of neurological immune-mediated disorders. Time point described: longitudinal time-point 2. Germline-derived CDR1 and CDR2 are SQVTM and ANQGSEA. The CDR3 has 14 amino acids. With 1 base clipped from V and 7 bases from J, the junction kept 8 bases outside the gene matches. A single record per CDR3 protein comes from TCRdb applying MiXCR to the 5' RACE reads. This repertoire shows tens of thousands of distinct CDR3 sequences, approximately 5.8% found once; its top ten account for 7.9%. This clonotype was detected ten times or more.

The source material was PBMCs. The clonotype originates from a woman in her sixties with multiple sclerosis. V and J are TRBV29-1 and TRBJ2-7; 9 bases are a match to TRBD1. The CDR3 DNA sequence: TGCAGCGTTGAAGGGGGGACAGGGTTCCGGGAGCAGTACTTC. This encodes CSVEGGTGFREQYF.